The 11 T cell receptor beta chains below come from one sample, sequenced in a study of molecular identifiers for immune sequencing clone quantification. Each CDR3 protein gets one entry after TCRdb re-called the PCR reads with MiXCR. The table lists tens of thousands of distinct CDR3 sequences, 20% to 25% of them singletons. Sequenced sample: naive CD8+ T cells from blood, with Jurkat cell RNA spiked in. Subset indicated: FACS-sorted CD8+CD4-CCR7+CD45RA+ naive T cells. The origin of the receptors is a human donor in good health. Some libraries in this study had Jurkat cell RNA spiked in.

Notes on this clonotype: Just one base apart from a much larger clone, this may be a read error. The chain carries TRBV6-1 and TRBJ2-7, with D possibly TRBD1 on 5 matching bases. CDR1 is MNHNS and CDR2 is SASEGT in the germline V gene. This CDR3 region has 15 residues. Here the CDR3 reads CASSEKSGWFYERYF. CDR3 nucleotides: TGTGCCAGCAGTGAAAAGTCAGGGTGGTTCTACGAGCGGTACTTC.

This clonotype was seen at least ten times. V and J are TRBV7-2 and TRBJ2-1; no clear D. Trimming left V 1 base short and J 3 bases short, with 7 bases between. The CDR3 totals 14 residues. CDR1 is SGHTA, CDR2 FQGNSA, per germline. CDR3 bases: TGTGCCAGCAGCTTAGAGTTTTACTACAATGAGCAGTTCTTC. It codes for CASSLEFYYNEQFF.

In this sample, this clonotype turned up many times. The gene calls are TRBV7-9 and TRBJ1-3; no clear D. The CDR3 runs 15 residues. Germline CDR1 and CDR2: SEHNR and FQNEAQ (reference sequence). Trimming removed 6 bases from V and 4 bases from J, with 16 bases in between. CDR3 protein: CASSHGWQEGNTIYF. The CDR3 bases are TGTGCCAGCAGTCACGGTTGGCAAGAAGGAAACACCATATATTTT.

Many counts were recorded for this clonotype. The CDR3 loop is CASSLGAEMVETQYF. The DNA of the CDR3 is TGTGCCAGCAGCTTAGGGGCGGAAATGGTGGAGACCCAGTACTTC. This chain connects TRBV7-6 to TRBJ2-5; D gene uncertain. Between the trimmed V and J ends, which lost 1 base and 5 bases, there was a span of 14 bases. CDR1 SGHVS and CDR2 FNYEAQ come from the germline V gene. The CDR3 totals 15 residues.

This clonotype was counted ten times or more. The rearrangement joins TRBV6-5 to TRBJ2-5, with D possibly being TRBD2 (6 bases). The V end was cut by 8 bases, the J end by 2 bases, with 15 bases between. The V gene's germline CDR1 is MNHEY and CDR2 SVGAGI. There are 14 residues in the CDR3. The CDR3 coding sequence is TGTGCCAGCGCCGGGGGTCGGGGACAAGAGACCCAGTACTTC. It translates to CASAGGRGQETQYF.

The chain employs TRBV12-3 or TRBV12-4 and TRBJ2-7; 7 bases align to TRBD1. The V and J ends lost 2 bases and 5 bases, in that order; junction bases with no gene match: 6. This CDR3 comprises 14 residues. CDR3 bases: TGTGCCAGCAGTTTACAAGGGGGCCCGGACGAGCAGTACTTC. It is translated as CASSLQGGPDEQYF.

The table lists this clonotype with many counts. CDR3 sequence (DNA): TGTGCCAGCAGTTTATGGGGAGGGGTGAGCAATCAGCCCCAGCATTTT. Its translation is CASSLWGGVSNQPQHF. V gene TRBV28 combines with J gene TRBJ1-5; possible D gene TRBD1, 5 bases. The CDR3 covers 16 residues. Deletions cut 0 bases from V and 1 base from J, with 10 bases between. Germline CDR1 MDHEN, CDR2 SYDVKM.

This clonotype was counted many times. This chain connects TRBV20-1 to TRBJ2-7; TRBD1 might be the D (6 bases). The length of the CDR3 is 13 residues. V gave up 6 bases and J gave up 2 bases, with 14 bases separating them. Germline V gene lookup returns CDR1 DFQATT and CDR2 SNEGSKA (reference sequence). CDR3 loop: CSAHRDTAYEQYF. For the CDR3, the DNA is TGCAGTGCCCATAGGGACACCGCCTACGAGCAGTACTTC.

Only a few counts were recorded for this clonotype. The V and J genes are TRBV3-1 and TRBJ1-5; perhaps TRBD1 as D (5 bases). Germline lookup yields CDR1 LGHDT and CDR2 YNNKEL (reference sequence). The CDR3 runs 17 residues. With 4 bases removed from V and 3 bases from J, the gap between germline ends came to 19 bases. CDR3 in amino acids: CASSPKDGGGTNQPQHF. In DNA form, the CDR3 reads TGTGCCAGCAGCCCGAAGGACGGTGGGGGAACCAATCAGCCCCAGCATTTT.

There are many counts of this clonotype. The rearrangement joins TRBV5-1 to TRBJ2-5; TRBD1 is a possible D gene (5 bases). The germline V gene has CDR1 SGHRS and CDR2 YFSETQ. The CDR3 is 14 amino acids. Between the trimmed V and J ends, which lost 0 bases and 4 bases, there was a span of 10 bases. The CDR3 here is CASSLEGQIETQYF. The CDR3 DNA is TGCGCCAGCAGCTTGGAGGGGCAAATAGAGACCCAGTACTTC.

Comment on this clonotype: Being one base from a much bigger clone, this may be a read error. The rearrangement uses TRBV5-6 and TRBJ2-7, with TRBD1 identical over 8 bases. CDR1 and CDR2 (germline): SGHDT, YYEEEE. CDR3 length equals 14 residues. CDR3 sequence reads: CTSSPPDRAYEQYF. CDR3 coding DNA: TGTACCAGCAGCCCACCGGACAGGGCCTACGAGCAGTACTTC.